This TCR beta chain is drawn from a study of Graves' ophthalmopathy and Graves' hyperthyroidism. Study observations and caveats: With just under 90% sensitivity and 70% to 82% specificity, a 13-signature model separated ophthalmopathy from stable hyperthyroidism. Progression of ophthalmopathy was predicted by the model with roughly 71% sensitivity and around 72% specificity. Blood repertoires reportedly contained most expanded thyroid clonotypes above 0.001 frequency.

This clonotype was detected only a few times. No antigen is known for it. The CDR3 totals 15 residues. In germline, CDR1 is SGHTS, CDR2 YDEGEE. V shed 1 base and J shed 9 bases, with 17 bases lying between them. Amplification targeted the TCR beta CDR3 regions, with RNA transcripts as the source material. HTBI-primed RT-PCR formed the first round, and a multiplex PCR formed the second. TCRdb passed the multiplex PCR reads through MiXCR, listing each CDR3 protein once. The profile shows around 1.1 million distinct CDR3 sequences, around a third of them singletons. Hyperthyroidism in these 18- to 65-year-old patients was newly diagnosed, lasting under 2 months.

Sequenced material: peripheral blood or thyroid tissue (not recorded which). The TCR originated in an adult man with Graves' hyperthyroidism. The chain couples TRBV5-8 to TRBJ1-3; the D gene is possibly TRBD1 (5 bases). CDR3 coding DNA: TGTGCCAGCAGCTTGTCGGGGCCGTCGGTGAGCACCATATATTTT. Encoded protein: CASSLSGPSVSTIYF.